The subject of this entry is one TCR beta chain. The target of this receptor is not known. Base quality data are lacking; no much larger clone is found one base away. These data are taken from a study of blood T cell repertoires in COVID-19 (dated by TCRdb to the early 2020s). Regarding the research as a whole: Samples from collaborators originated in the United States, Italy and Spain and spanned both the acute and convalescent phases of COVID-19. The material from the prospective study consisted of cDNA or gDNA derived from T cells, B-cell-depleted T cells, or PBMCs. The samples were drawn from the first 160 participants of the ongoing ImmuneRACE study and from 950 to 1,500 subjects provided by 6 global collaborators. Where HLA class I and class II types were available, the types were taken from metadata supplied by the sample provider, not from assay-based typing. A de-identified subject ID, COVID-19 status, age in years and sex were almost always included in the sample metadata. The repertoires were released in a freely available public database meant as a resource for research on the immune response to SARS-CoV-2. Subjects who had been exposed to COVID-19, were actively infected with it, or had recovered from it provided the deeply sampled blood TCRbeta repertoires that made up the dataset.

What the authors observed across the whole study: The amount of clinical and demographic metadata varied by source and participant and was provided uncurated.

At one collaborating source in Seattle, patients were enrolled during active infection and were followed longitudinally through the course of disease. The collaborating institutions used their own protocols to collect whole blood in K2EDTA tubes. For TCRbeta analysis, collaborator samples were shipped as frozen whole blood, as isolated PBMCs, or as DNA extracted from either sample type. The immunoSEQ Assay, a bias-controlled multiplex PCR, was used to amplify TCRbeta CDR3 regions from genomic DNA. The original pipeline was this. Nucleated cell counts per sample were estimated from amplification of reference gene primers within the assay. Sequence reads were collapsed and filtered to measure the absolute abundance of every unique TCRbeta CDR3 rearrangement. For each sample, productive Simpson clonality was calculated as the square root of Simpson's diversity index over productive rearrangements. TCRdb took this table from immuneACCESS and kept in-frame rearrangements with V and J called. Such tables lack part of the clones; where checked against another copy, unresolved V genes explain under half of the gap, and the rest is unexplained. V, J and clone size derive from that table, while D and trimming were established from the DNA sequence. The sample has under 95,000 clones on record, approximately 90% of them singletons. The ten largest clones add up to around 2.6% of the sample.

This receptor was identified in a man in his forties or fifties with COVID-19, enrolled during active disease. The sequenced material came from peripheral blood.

The nucleotide sequence is TGTGCCAGCAGCCAAGGGACAGGGGGAAATCAGCCCCAGCATTTT. Translated, it reads CASSQGTGGNQPQHF. The rearrangement joined TRBV3-1 (or the pseudogene TRBV3-2) to TRBJ1-5, with TRBD1 identical over 10 junction bases. As encoded in the germline V gene (reference sequence), CDR1 is LGHDT while CDR2 is YNNKEL. The CDR3 starts with the cysteine, ends with the phenylalanine, and has 15 residues. CDR3 DNA only is kept here, 45 bases in frame from base 1. The junction shows trimming of 1 base on V and 4 bases on J, and the gene matches do not reach 1 base of it.